The 17 T cell receptor beta chains below come from one sample, sequenced in a study of CD8+ T cells in alopecia areata (dated by TCRdb to 2016 to 2018). The library was generated by the immunoSEQ multiplex PCR assay. RNA was extracted from all samples and reverse transcribed into cDNA, which served as template for TCR sequencing. Entries here come from immuneACCESS through TCRdb and include only in-frame sequences with V and J called. Some clones fail to appear in such tables; in the studies checked, an unresolved V gene covers under half of the shortfall, and the cause of the remainder is unknown. Counted in this sample were approximately 280,000 clones; over 45% of them appeared once. The ten top clones hold less than 2% of the sample. What the time point label conveys for this sample: 20 to 30 weeks on oral tofacitinib. Per the publication, the treatment or condition label means: oral pan-JAK inhibitor, 5-10 mg twice daily.

The material sequenced was CD4+ T cells sorted from blood, taken at week 24, from a patient treated with tofacitinib. The receptors come from a human donor with alopecia areata.

The chain links TRBV5-1 to TRBJ1-2, with 7 bases matching TRBD1. The trim removed 4 bases at V and 2 bases at J, leaving 8 bases unmatched. Per germline, CDR1 SGHRS and CDR2 YFSETQ. This CDR3 contains 15 residues. The CDR3 is CASSPRTGPNYGYTF. In nucleotides, the CDR3 is TGCGCCAGCAGCCCAAGGACAGGCCCAAACTATGGCTACACCTTC.

V gene TRBV29-1 combines with J gene TRBJ2-5, with D hard to call. The CDR3 consists of 12 residues. CDR1 is SQVTM and CDR2 is ANQGSEA in the germline V gene. V was trimmed by 4 bases and J by 2 bases, leaving 8 bases between them. CDR3 sequence reads: CSVVVTQETQYF. The CDR3 nucleotides are TGCAGCGTTGTTGTCACACAAGAGACCCAGTACTTC.

The table lists this clone with a few counts. The gene calls are TRBV28 and TRBJ1-2, with D tentatively TRBD1 (6 bases). The CDR3 has 13 residues. Germline V gene lookup returns CDR1 MDHEN and CDR2 SYDVKM. Between the trimmed V and J ends, which lost 3 bases and 4 bases, there was a span of 9 bases. In nucleotides, the CDR3 is TGTGCCAGCAGTTTGGGGGCTTTCTATGGCTACACCTTC. Protein sequence: CASSLGAFYGYTF.

The chain employs TRBV5-1 and TRBJ2-5; the D is unclear. From germline, CDR1 is SGHRS and CDR2 YFSETQ. This CDR3 region has 14 residues. The V gene lost 4 bases and the J gene lost 2 bases, with 12 bases spanning the gap. The CDR3 nucleotides are TGCGCCAGCAGCCATGGACGGGCACAAGAGACCCAGTACTTC. Its translation is CASSHGRAQETQYF.

The chain recombines TRBV28 with TRBJ1-4; 7 bases match TRBD1. The CDR3 is 15 amino acids. J was trimmed by 8 bases and V by 2 bases; bases with no gene match: 8. CDR1 and CDR2 from the germline V gene are MDHEN and SYDVKM. The CDR3 bases are TGTGCCAGCAGTTTAGAGACAGGGCTGGGGGAAAAACTGTTTTTT. It yields the protein CASSLETGLGEKLFF.

The rearrangement links TRBV30 to TRBJ1-1, with TRBD1 as a possible D gene (6 bases). Germline CDR1 reads GTSNPN; CDR2 reads SVGIG (reference sequence). The CDR3 covers 12 residues. Trimming shortened V by 2 bases and J by 3 bases, and 7 bases separated the two germline ends. In DNA, the CDR3 is TGTGCCTGGAGTCCAGGGGACACTGAAGCTTTCTTT. As protein: CAWSPGDTEAFF.

This clone has just a few counts. The chain has TRBV19 and TRBJ2-3; D unresolved. V lost 5 bases and J 6 bases, leaving 9 bases between the germline ends. The CDR3 spans 12 residues. Germline V gene sequence: CDR1 LNHDA, CDR2 SQIVND (reference sequence). The CDR3 region is CASSRGTDTQYF. The CDR3 nucleotides read TGTGCCAGTAGTCGAGGAACGGATACGCAGTATTTT.

This chain joins TRBV7-9 and TRBJ2-7, with D unresolved. Trimming shortened V by 5 bases and J by 2 bases, and 19 bases separated the two germline ends. Germline V lookup: CDR1 SEHNR, CDR2 FQNEAQ (reference sequence). There are 16 residues in the CDR3. CDR3 sequence reads: CASSLPGLGSTYEQYF. For the CDR3, the DNA is TGTGCCAGCAGCCTCCCAGGCCTGGGGTCCACCTACGAGCAGTACTTC.

This sequence joins TRBV2 and TRBJ2-1; no firm D call. CDR3 size: 11 residues. The V and J ends lost 11 bases and 6 bases respectively, with 11 bases between them. Germline V gene lookup returns CDR1 SNHLY and CDR2 FYNNEI. This CDR3 is CASTPLNEQFF. Written as DNA, the CDR3 is TGTGCCTCCACCCCACTCAATGAGCAGTTCTTC.

This clone was detected only a few times. The CDR3 here is CASSSDEPSGGETQYF. The CDR3 DNA sequence: TGTGCCAGCAGCTCAGACGAGCCATCGGGGGGAGAGACCCAGTACTTC. This rearrangement joins TRBV7-8 to TRBJ2-5; 7 nucleotides line up with TRBD2. In germline, CDR1 is SGHVS, CDR2 FQNEAQ. The CDR3 runs 16 residues. V was pared by 4 bases and J by 4 bases, with 12 bases of the junction left unmatched.

V gene TRBV6-5 combines with J gene TRBJ2-3; 12 nucleotides line up with TRBD2. The ends lost 5 bases at V and 6 bases at J; junction bases unmatched: 6. The length of the CDR3 is 15 residues. The germline gives CDR1 MNHEY, CDR2 SVGAGI. CDR3 protein: CASSRLAGVSDTQYF. Written as DNA, the CDR3 is TGTGCCAGCAGTCGACTAGCGGGGGTATCGGATACGCAGTATTTT.

The chain couples TRBV28 to TRBJ2-7; D unresolved. Trimming left V 7 bases short and J 2 bases short, with 15 bases between. From germline, CDR1 is MDHEN and CDR2 SYDVKM. The CDR3 loop spans 14 amino acids. The CDR3 region is CASTAGPATYEQYF. For the CDR3, the DNA is TGTGCCAGCACCGCAGGTCCGGCCACCTACGAGCAGTACTTC.

CDR3 in amino acids: CAWRGQGYGPQHF. The CDR3 DNA is TGTGCCTGGAGAGGTCAAGGGTATGGGCCCCAGCATTTT. This chain connects TRBV30 to TRBJ1-5; D unclear. The V end was cut by 3 bases, the J end by 9 bases, with 15 bases between. From germline, CDR1 is GTSNPN and CDR2 SVGIG (reference sequence). The CDR3 runs 13 residues.

This clone was recorded a few times. This chain joins TRBV30 and TRBJ1-6; 12 nucleotides line up with TRBD1. This CDR3 has 14 residues. Germline lookup yields CDR1 GTSNPN and CDR2 SVGIG (reference sequence). V shed 4 bases, J shed 10 bases, and the junction held 5 bases outside the gene matches. The CDR3: CAWKTGTGGSPLHF. The CDR3 DNA follows: TGTGCCTGGAAGACGGGGACAGGGGGCTCACCCCTCCACTTT.

This sequence joins TRBV5-4 and TRBJ2-5; possible D gene TRBD1, 6 bases. The CDR3 totals 15 residues. CDR1 SGHNT and CDR2 YYREEE come from the germline V gene (reference sequence). The germline V and J ends were trimmed by 0 bases and 2 bases, with 11 bases remaining between them. DNA of the CDR3: TGTGCCAGCAGCTTGGGAGGGACAACACAAGAGACCCAGTACTTC. Residues: CASSLGGTTQETQYF. Full variable domain (remainder filled in from reference TRBV5-4 and TRBJ2-5): ETGVTQSPTHLIKTRGQQVTLRCSSQSGHNTVSWYQQALGQGPQFIFQYYREEENGRGNFPPRFSGLQFPNYSSELNVNALELDDSALYLCASSLGGTTQETQYFGPGTRLLVL.

This chain links TRBV29-1 with TRBJ2-5, with D tentatively TRBD1 (6 bases). Germline V lookup: CDR1 SQVTM, CDR2 ANQGSEA. V was pared by 6 bases and J by 1 base, with 12 bases between. The CDR3 is made up of 13 amino acids. The CDR3 sequence is CSVRGGVQETQYF. CDR3 DNA: TGCAGCGTCCGAGGGGGTGTCCAAGAGACCCAGTACTTC.

This clone was detected only once. The V gene is TRBV30, the J gene TRBJ2-1; D not resolved. Germline CDR1 and CDR2: GTSNPN and SVGIG (reference sequence). The CDR3 has 10 amino acids. V was pared by 2 bases and J by 8 bases, with 4 bases between. The CDR3 DNA follows: TGTGCCTGGAGTCTCTATGAGCAGTTCTTC. Amino acids: CAWSLYEQFF.